A single sample is the source of the 20 T cell receptor beta chains below, sequenced in a study of CD8+ T cells in alopecia areata. Extracted RNA was reverse transcribed into cDNA, the sequencing template. The assay was immunoSEQ multiplex PCR, and TCRdb's table has in-frame clones only and misses some. Among 60,000 to 70,000 clones, around half were seen once, and the ten largest hold roughly 17%. Here the sequenced sample was CD8+ T cells sorted from blood, taken at week 0. The receptors here all came from a human donor with alopecia areata.

J is TRBJ2-7 and V is TRBV7-6; no reliable D call. Deletions cut 1 base from V and 0 bases from J, with 4 bases between. The CDR3 is 13 amino acids. Germline loops: CDR1 SGHVS, CDR2 FNYEAQ. This chain's CDR3 is CASSLGPSYEQYF. CDR3 DNA sequence: TGTGCCAGCAGCTTAGGTCCCTCCTACGAGCAGTACTTC.

The genes are TRBV29-1 and TRBJ2-2; no definite D call. V was shortened by 3 bases and J by 3 bases, with 2 bases between the two germline ends. Germline V CDR1 and CDR2: SQVTM, ANQGSEA. The CDR3 is 11 residues long. As DNA, the CDR3 is TGCAGCGTTGACCACACCGGGGAGCTGTTTTTT. It encodes CSVDHTGELFF.

The V gene is TRBV6-6, the J gene TRBJ2-7; 11 bases align to TRBD2. Trimming at V came to 2 bases and at J to 3 bases, leaving 0 bases not matched to a gene. The germline CDR1 and CDR2 sequences are MNHNY and SVGAGI (reference sequence). The CDR3 totals 14 residues. The CDR3 spells CASSYGTSGYEQYF. The CDR3 DNA sequence: TGTGCCAGCAGTTACGGGACTAGCGGCTACGAGCAGTACTTC.

The chain has TRBV29-1 and TRBJ1-3; D remains unclear. Per germline, CDR1 SQVTM and CDR2 ANQGSEA. V lost 6 bases, J lost 3 bases, and 6 bases lay in between. CDR3 length: 11 amino acids. The CDR3 loop is CSVPGGNTIYF. The CDR3 DNA is TGCAGCGTCCCGGGTGGAAACACCATATATTTT.

The gene calls are TRBV5-6 and TRBJ2-7; 10 bases align to TRBD2. There are 17 residues in the CDR3. J was trimmed by 1 base and V by 0 bases; bases with no gene match: 7. Germline-derived CDR1 and CDR2 are SGHDT and YYEEEE. DNA of the CDR3: TGTGCCAGCAGCTTGGCAGGACTAGCGGATACATCCTACGAGCAGTACTTC. It specifies CASSLAGLADTSYEQYF.

This clone has just a few counts. V and J are TRBV19 and TRBJ1-1; 9 nucleotides agree with TRBD1. Trimming cost V 9 bases and J 4 bases; bases outside gene matches: 12. This CDR3 spans 15 amino acids. Germline V gene lookup returns CDR1 LNHDA and CDR2 SQIVND (reference sequence). The CDR3 reads CASQVLGTGTTEAFF. CDR3 bases: TGTGCCAGCCAAGTATTAGGGACAGGGACCACTGAAGCTTTCTTT.

The genes are TRBV5-6 and TRBJ2-3, with D tentatively TRBD1 (5 bases). Trimming took 5 bases from V and 0 from J, leaving 10 bases between them. The CDR3 is 14 residues long. CDR1 and CDR2 (germline): SGHDT, YYEEEE. CDR3 in DNA: TGTGCCAGCAGGGGTCCAGGGAGCACAGATACGCAGTATTTT. Its protein is CASRGPGSTDTQYF. The entire variable domain, with the rest obtained from reference TRBV5-6 and TRBJ2-3, is as follows: DAGVTQSPTHLIKTRGQQVTLRCSPKSGHDTVSWYQQALGQGPQFIFQYYEEEERQRGNFPDRFSGHQFPNYSSELNVNALLLGDSALYLCASRGPGSTDTQYFGPGTRLTVL.

V usage is TRBV2 and J usage is TRBJ2-5; D is unresolved. Per germline, CDR1 SNHLY and CDR2 FYNNEI. The V gene lost 4 bases and the J gene lost 5 bases, with 5 bases spanning the gap. The CDR3 contains 11 residues. CDR3 DNA: TGTGCCAGCAGTGTAAGCGAGACCCAGTACTTC. Translating gives CASSVSETQYF. Combining the CDR3 with reference TRBV2 and TRBJ2-5 gives the whole variable domain EPEVTQTPSHQVTQMGQEVILRCVPISNHLYFYWYRQILGQKVEFLVSFYNNEISEKSEIFDDQFSVERPDGSNFTLKIRSTKLEDSAMYFCASSVSETQYFGPGTRLLVL.

The rearrangement links TRBV29-1 to TRBJ2-1; tentatively, D is TRBD1 or TRBD2 (5 bases each). Deletions cut 7 bases from V and 3 bases from J, with 13 bases between. Germline V gives CDR1 SQVTM, CDR2 ANQGSEA. CDR3 size: 13 residues. DNA for the CDR3: TGCAGCGCCTGGGACGCCCTCTACAATGAGCAGTTCTTC. Its protein is CSAWDALYNEQFF.

The chain links TRBV29-1 to TRBJ1-3; TRBD1 matches 7 bases. Losses at the gene ends were 6 bases for V and 0 bases for J; bases not matched to a gene: 8. CDR1 SQVTM and CDR2 ANQGSEA come from the germline V gene. CDR3 length equals 15 residues. In nucleotides, the CDR3 is TGCAGCGTATCGGGACAGATAAACTCTGGAAACACCATATATTTT. It translates to CSVSGQINSGNTIYF.

The chain employs TRBV5-6 and TRBJ2-5; unclear D gene. Germline assignment: CDR1 SGHDT and CDR2 YYEEEE. The CDR3 consists of 11 residues. V lost 4 bases, J lost 4 bases, and 5 bases lay in between. The CDR3 protein is CASSQGETQYF. Written as DNA, the CDR3 is TGTGCCAGCAGCCAAGGAGAGACCCAGTACTTC.

This rearrangement joins TRBV5-6 to TRBJ2-2, with TRBD1 identical over 7 bases. The CDR3 has 18 residues. Per the germline V gene, CDR1 is SGHDT and CDR2 is YYEEEE. With 0 bases clipped from V and 2 bases from J, the junction kept 10 bases outside the gene matches. DNA of the CDR3: TGTGCCAGCAGCTTGGAATTGGGACAGAGGCTAAACACCGGGGAGCTGTTTTTT. Protein product: CASSLELGQRLNTGELFF.

The rearrangement joins TRBV9 to TRBJ2-3; D is possibly TRBD2 (5 bases). The V end was cut by 7 bases, the J end by 3 bases, with 9 bases between. Germline lookup yields CDR1 SGDLS and CDR2 YYNGEE. This CDR3 has 12 residues. CDR3 in amino acids: CASGPGTDTQYF. CDR3 in DNA: TGTGCCAGCGGGCCGGGAACAGATACGCAGTATTTT.

The rearrangement links TRBV6-5 to TRBJ2-7, with a tentative D call TRBD1 (6 bases). V was clipped by 2 bases and J by 4 bases, with 9 bases between them. CDR3 length: 13 residues. CDR1 is MNHEY and CDR2 is SVGAGI in the germline V gene. CDR3 amino acids: CASSYGTPYEQYF. CDR3 nucleotides: TGTGCCAGCAGTTACGGGACACCATACGAGCAGTACTTC.

This clone was detected many times. The V gene is TRBV29-1, the J gene TRBJ2-1, with TRBD2 matching over 15 bases. This CDR3 is 16 amino acids long. The J segment lost 4 bases and the V segment lost 6 bases, leaving 7 bases of the junction unmatched. Germline V CDR1 and CDR2: SQVTM, ANQGSEA. CDR3 DNA: TGCAGCGTCCACCTGGGACTAGCGGGAGGTTACAATGAGCAGTTCTTC. Residues: CSVHLGLAGGYNEQFF.

Within the sample, this clone is large. The chain uses TRBV19 and TRBJ2-1; D is ambiguous. The germline V and J ends were trimmed by 2 bases and 5 bases, with 10 bases remaining between them. Germline CDR1 LNHDA, CDR2 SQIVND (reference sequence). The CDR3 consists of 14 residues. CDR3 protein: CASSIFGEDNEQFF. In DNA, the CDR3 is TGTGCCAGTAGTATATTCGGTGAGGACAATGAGCAGTTCTTC.

The rearrangement uses TRBV10-3 and TRBJ2-2; D may be TRBD2 (6 bases). Germline CDR1 ENHRY, CDR2 SYGVKD. Trimming removed 4 bases at V and 6 bases at J, with 12 bases between. The CDR3 loop spans 14 amino acids. Written as DNA, the CDR3 is TGTGCCATCAGTGCCCCGGGGGAGTCCGGGGAGCTGTTTTTT. It specifies CAISAPGESGELFF.

V gene TRBV29-1 combines with J gene TRBJ1-1; tentative D call: TRBD1 (6 bases). V gave up 4 bases and J gave up 7 bases, with 13 bases separating them. There are 12 residues in the CDR3. In germline, CDR1 is SQVTM, CDR2 ANQGSEA. The CDR3 spells CSVGVRGIEAFF. For the CDR3, the DNA is TGCAGCGTTGGTGTCAGGGGAATTGAAGCTTTCTTT.

The rearrangement links TRBV9 to TRBJ1-5; D gene uncertain. CDR3 length: 13 residues. The germline CDR1 and CDR2 sequences are SGDLS and YYNGEE. The germline V and J ends were trimmed by 3 bases and 6 bases, with 10 bases remaining between them. The CDR3 sequence: CASSATEGQPQHF. Written as DNA, the CDR3 is TGTGCCAGCAGCGCCACTGAAGGTCAGCCCCAGCATTTT.

The chain joins TRBV9 to TRBJ2-1, with TRBD2 as a possible D gene (5 bases). The CDR3 runs to 14 residues. The ends were cut back, 2 bases at V and 8 bases at J, with 14 bases in the middle. The germline V gene has CDR1 SGDLS and CDR2 YYNGEE. CDR3 in DNA: TGTGCCAGCAGCGTGCTAGCTGTCGGCCATGAGCAGTTCTTC. It encodes CASSVLAVGHEQFF.